The entry below gives a single T cell receptor (beta chain) sequence along with its context. What it binds is unknown. Sample time point: sample taken at primary tumor resection. In each case, whole RNA from tumor, nontumor lung or frozen PBMC was sequenced unsorted. The donors comprised some 78 untreated early-stage non-small cell lung cancer patients. These data are taken from a study of spatial heterogeneity in lung cancer. Study-level background: Raw sequencing reads included, on average, more than ten appearances of each unique TCR and UMI combination.

Broader study findings: Expanded tumor TCRs that were ubiquitous appeared in blood more at resection than follow-up.

MiXCR, applied by TCRdb to the 5' RACE reads, yields one record per CDR3 protein. The data contain roughly 48,000 distinct CDR3 sequences, about 10% of them seen just once; the ten biggest clones take up around 42%. From germline, CDR1 is SGHTA and CDR2 FQGNSA. The CDR3 contains 15 residues. The V and J ends lost 5 bases and 1 base respectively, with 14 bases between them. The source material was PBMCs, sampled at surgery. The clonotype was recovered from a female donor with early-stage non-small cell lung cancer. J is TRBJ1-1 and V is TRBV7-2; a possible D gene is TRBD1 (6 bases). The CDR3 region is CASSSRQATNTEAFF. In DNA form, the CDR3 reads TGTGCCAGCAGCAGCAGACAGGCGACGAACACTGAAGCTTTCTTT.